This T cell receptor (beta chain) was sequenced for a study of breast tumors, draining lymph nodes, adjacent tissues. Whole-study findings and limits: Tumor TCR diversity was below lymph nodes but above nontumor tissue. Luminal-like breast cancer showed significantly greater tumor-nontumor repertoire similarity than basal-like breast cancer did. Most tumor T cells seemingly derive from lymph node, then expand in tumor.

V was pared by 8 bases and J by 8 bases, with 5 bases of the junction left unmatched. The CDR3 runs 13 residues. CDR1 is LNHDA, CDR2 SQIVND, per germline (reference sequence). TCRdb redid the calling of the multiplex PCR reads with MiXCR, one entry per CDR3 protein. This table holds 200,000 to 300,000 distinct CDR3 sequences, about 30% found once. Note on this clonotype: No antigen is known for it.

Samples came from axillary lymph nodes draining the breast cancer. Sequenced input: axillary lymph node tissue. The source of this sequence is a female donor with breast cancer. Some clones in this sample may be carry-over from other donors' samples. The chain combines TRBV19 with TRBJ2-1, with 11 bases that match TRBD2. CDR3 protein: CASRLAGLHEQFF. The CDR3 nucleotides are TGTGCCAGTCGACTAGCGGGATTACATGAGCAGTTCTTC.